The 13 T cell receptor beta chains reported below all come from one sample, sequenced in a study of T cell clonality in common variable immunodeficiency. The protocol was immunoSEQ multiplex PCR, while the TCRdb copy is restricted to in-frame clones and leaves out a portion. This sample has 40,000 to 45,000 clones, each found more than once. Specimen: peripheral blood mononuclear cells. The receptors shown here come from a person aged 18 to 75 in good health.

This clone was recorded at least ten times. The sequenced fragment ends 3 residues before the CDR3 boundary, so the rest is inferred from the germline J gene. The J gene is TRBJ1-1, the V gene TRBV7-6; 8 bases are shared with TRBD1. The V and J ends lost 5 bases and 4 bases, in that order; junction bases with no gene match: 9. Germline loops: CDR1 SGHVS, CDR2 FNYEAQ. This CDR3 contains 15 residues. The CDR3: CASSRRPDRGTEAFF. Partial CDR3 DNA: TGTGCCAGCAGCCGTCGCCCCGACAGGGGCACTGAA.

This clone has just a few counts. The read falls 3 residues short of the CDR3 end, and the missing part is taken from the germline J gene. The chain combines TRBV7-9 with TRBJ2-1; 10 positions match TRBD2. This CDR3 has 15 residues. Unmatched junction bases numbered 6, after V lost 5 bases and J lost 5 bases. From germline, CDR1 is SEHNR and CDR2 FQNEAQ (reference sequence). CDR3 sequence reads: CASSRAGGPNNEQFF. CDR3 DNA (partial): TGTGCCAGCAGCCGAGCGGGAGGGCCGAACAATGAG.

This clone was recorded many times. From the germline J gene comes the end of the CDR3, since the read stops 3 residues before it. This sequence joins TRBV19 and TRBJ2-2; possible D gene TRBD1, 5 bases. The CDR3 runs 20 residues. V was clipped by 8 bases and J by 7 bases, with 35 bases between them. Germline assignment: CDR1 LNHDA and CDR2 SQIVND (reference sequence). The chain's CDR3 is CASGAVRRESWVVTRGELFF. The CDR3 DNA, read in part, is TGTGCCAGTGGAGCCGTACGCAGGGAAAGTTGGGTGGTTACCCGCGGGGAG.

This clone occurred many times. Read coverage stops 3 residues before the CDR3 terminus; the germline J gene supplies the remainder. The same CDR3 can be traced to other DNA sequences in this sample. The chain links TRBV5-1 to TRBJ1-3, with D possibly matching TRBD1 (6 bases). The CDR3 contains 16 residues. V was pared by 2 bases and J by 8 bases, with 20 bases between. Germline lookup yields CDR1 SGHRS and CDR2 YFSETQ. CDR3 residues: CASSFTGSTPRDTIYF. The CDR3 bases that were read are TGCGCCAGCAGCTTTACAGGGTCAACCCCCCGAGACACC.

Ten or more counts support this clone. The read falls 3 residues short of the CDR3 end, and the missing part is taken from the germline J gene. The genes are TRBV2 and TRBJ2-5, with 8 nucleotides matching TRBD2. This CDR3 contains 15 residues. Germline V gene data show CDR1 as SNHLY and CDR2 as FYNNEI. After removal of 6 bases from V and 4 bases from J, the junction contained 10 bases not matched to a gene. The CDR3 is CASRVEASGPETQYF. The CDR3 DNA, read in part, is TGTGCCAGCAGGGTGGAGGCTAGCGGGCCAGAGACC. The variable domain in full, with the rest retrieved from reference TRBV2 and TRBJ2-5, is EPEVTQTPSHQVTQMGQEVILRCVPISNHLYFYWYRQILGQKVEFLVSFYNNEISEKSEIFDDQFSVERPDGSNFTLKIRSTKLEDSAMYFCASRVEASGPETQYFGPGTRLLVL.

In this sample, this clone turned up many times. The read ends 3 residues shy of where the CDR3 ends; the end is completed using the germline J gene. Other DNA sequences in the same sample also yield this CDR3. The V and J genes are TRBV11-2 and TRBJ1-3; D not resolved. The CDR3 has 15 residues. The V and J ends lost 2 bases and 1 base respectively, with 9 bases between them. Per germline, CDR1 SGHAT and CDR2 FQNNGV. The part of the CDR3 DNA that was read is TGTGCCAGCAGCTTATCTGTCGGGTCTGGAAACACC. It yields the protein CASSLSVGSGNT. The entire CDR3 reads CASSLSVGSGNTIYF.

This clone was seen a handful of times. The sequenced fragment ends 3 residues before the CDR3 boundary, so the rest is inferred from the germline J gene. The rearrangement joins TRBV2 to TRBJ1-1, with 7 nucleotides matching TRBD1. V trimming: 8 bases; J trimming: 1 base; junction bases outside the gene matches: 4. Germline V gene data show CDR1 as SNHLY and CDR2 as FYNNEI. The CDR3 sequence is 13 residues long. CDR3 in amino acids: CASGGTANTEAFF. Incomplete CDR3 DNA: TGTGCCAGCGGGGGGACAGCGAACACTGAA.

This clone was detected ten times or more. The sequence runs out 3 residues before the end of the CDR3; the remainder is reconstructed from the germline J gene. The J gene is TRBJ1-1, the V gene TRBV19, with 7 bases that match TRBD1. The CDR3 totals 14 residues. The junction had 4 bases not matched to a gene; V was cut back by 5 bases and J by 1 base. In germline, CDR1 is LNHDA, CDR2 SQIVND (reference sequence). The CDR3: CASSRRDRNTEAFF. CDR3 DNA, as far as it was read: TGTGCCAGTAGTCGCCGGGACAGGAACACTGAA.

This clone was counted many times. The read ends 3 residues shy of where the CDR3 ends; the end is completed using the germline J gene. The chain joins TRBV20-1 to TRBJ2-1, with 9 bases identical to TRBD2. J was trimmed by 3 bases and V by 2 bases; bases with no gene match: 11. The CDR3 sequence is 17 residues long. Germline CDR1 DFQATT, CDR2 SNEGSKA (reference sequence). The DNA read from the CDR3 is TGCAGTGCTAGACTAGCGGGACCACTAAAATACTACAATGAG. Translating gives CSARLAGPLKYYNE. The entire CDR3 sequence reads CSARLAGPLKYYNEQFF.

This clone was seen repeatedly, ten times or more. The read finishes 3 residues shy of the CDR3 end, and the germline J gene is used to complete it. This rearrangement joins TRBV2 to TRBJ1-1; a possible D gene is TRBD1 (5 bases). V was pared by 3 bases and J by 4 bases, with 15 bases between. The CDR3 runs 15 residues. CDR1 is SNHLY, CDR2 FYNNEI, per germline. The sequenced part of the CDR3 DNA is TGTGCCAGCAGTGATCTGGCTGGGGGGTCCACTGAA. Its translation is CASSDLAGGSTE. The complete CDR3 sequence is CASSDLAGGSTEAFF.

This clone was recorded many times. The CDR3 goes on 3 residues after the read ends, and that part is filled in from the germline J gene. The V gene is TRBV7-2, the J gene TRBJ2-5; perhaps TRBD2 as D (5 bases). This CDR3 comprises 15 residues. In germline, CDR1 is SGHTA, CDR2 FQGNSA. Between the trimmed V and J ends, which lost 2 bases and 4 bases, there was a span of 14 bases. This chain's CDR3 is CASSLRVLAGETQYF. The covered CDR3 bases are TGTGCCAGCAGCTTACGGGTCCTAGCAGGAGAGACC.

This clone was counted ten times or more. The read falls 3 residues short of the CDR3 end, and the missing part is taken from the germline J gene. The chain is built from TRBV5-4 and TRBJ2-7, with 7 bases lining up with TRBD1. V gave up 5 bases and J gave up 0 bases; unmatched junction bases: 8. This CDR3 has 15 residues. From germline, CDR1 is SGHNT and CDR2 YYREEE (reference sequence). Incomplete CDR3 DNA: TGTGCCAGCAGACCGGACAGGCCGAGCTCCTACGAG. Translated: CASRPDRPSSYE. The full CDR3 sequence reads CASRPDRPSSYEQYF.

This clone has more than one count but fewer than ten. The read terminates 3 residues before the CDR3 end, so the remaining end is supplied by the germline J gene. The V and J genes are TRBV5-6 and TRBJ2-5; D unresolved. The germline gives CDR1 SGHDT, CDR2 YYEEEE. The length of the CDR3 is 14 residues. Trimming took 4 bases from V and 2 from J, leaving 12 bases between them. Partial CDR3 DNA: TGTGCCAGCAGCAACCTGACACCTCAAGAGACC. It encodes CASSNLTPQET. The entire CDR3 protein is CASSNLTPQETQYF.